The source of this T cell receptor (beta chain) is a study of CD8+ T cells in alopecia areata. Study overall: Each day, treated patients took oral tofacitinib twice, at 5 to 10 mg per dose. Tofacitinib was given for 6 to 18 months, then stopped for 6 months.

CDR1 and CDR2 (germline): LNHNV, YYDKDF (reference sequence). The CDR3 is 14 residues long. V gave up 1 base and J gave up 6 bases; unmatched junction bases: 6. This clone was detected a few times. The authors extracted RNA and reverse transcribed it into cDNA as the sequencing template. Sequencing used immunoSEQ multiplex PCR; TCRdb keeps in-frame clones, though not all of them. Here the sample spans about 220,000 clones, more than 45% being singletons. Noted treatment: oral pan-JAK inhibitor, 5-10 mg twice daily. The investigators collected lesional scalp punch biopsies and peripheral blood from alopecia areata patients.

This sequence joins TRBV15 and TRBJ2-7, with 7 bases lining up with TRBD1. The specimen was CD4+ T cells sorted from blood, collected at week 4, from a patient treated with tofacitinib. This receptor was obtained from a human donor with alopecia areata. The CDR3 loop reads CATSRVGQVSEQYF. The CDR3 nucleotides read TGTGCCACCAGCAGAGTTGGACAGGTGTCCGAGCAGTACTTC.